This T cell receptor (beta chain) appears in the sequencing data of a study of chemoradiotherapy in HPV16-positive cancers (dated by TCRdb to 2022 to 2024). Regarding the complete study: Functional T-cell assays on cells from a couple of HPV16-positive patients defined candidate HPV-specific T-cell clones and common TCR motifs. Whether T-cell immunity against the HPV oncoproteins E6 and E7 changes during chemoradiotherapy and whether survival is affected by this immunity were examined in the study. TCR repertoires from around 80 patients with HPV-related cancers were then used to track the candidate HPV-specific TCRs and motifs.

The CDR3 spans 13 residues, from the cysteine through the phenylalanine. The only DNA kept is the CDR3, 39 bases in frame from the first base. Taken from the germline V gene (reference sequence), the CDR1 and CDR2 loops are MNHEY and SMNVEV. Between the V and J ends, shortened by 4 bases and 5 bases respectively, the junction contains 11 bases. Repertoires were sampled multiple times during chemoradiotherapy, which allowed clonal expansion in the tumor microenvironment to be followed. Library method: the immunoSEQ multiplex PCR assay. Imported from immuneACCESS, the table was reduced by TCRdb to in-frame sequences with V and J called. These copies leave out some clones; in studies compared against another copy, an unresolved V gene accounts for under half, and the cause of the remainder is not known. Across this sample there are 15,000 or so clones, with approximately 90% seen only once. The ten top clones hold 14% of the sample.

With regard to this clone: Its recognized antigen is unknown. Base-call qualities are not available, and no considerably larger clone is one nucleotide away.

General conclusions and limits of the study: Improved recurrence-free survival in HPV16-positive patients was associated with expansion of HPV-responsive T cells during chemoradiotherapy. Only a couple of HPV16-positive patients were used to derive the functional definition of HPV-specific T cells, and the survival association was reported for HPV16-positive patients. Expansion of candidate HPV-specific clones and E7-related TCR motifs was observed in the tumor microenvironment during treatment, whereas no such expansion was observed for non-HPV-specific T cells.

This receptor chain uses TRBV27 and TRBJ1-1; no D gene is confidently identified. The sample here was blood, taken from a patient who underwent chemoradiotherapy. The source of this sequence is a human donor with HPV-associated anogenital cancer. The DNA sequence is TGTGCCAGCAGTTACCTACTGGGGACTGAAGCTTTCTTT. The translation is CASSYLLGTEAFF.